Sequencing of this T cell receptor beta chain was carried out in a study of CD8 T cells in ankylosing spondylitis. Study conclusions and caveats: There were earlier reports of some motif variants in reactive arthritis synovial fluid and blood. Characteristic of ankylosing spondylitis blood, it appeared, was a TCR beta motif comprising several highly homologous variants. Reportedly, significant enrichment of disease-linked clones occurred in matched ankylosing spondylitis synovial fluid.

A note on this clonotype: Its antigen is still unknown.

Making the TCR beta libraries involved quantitative 5'-RACE with molecular barcodes. TCRdb independently ran MiXCR on the 5' RACE reads; one entry per CDR3 protein. This sample carries approximately 400,000 distinct CDR3 sequences, approximately 26% of them seen once, and the ten largest clones take over 0.8%. Sequencing used blood, either unsorted or a sorted T cell fraction (not recorded which). This receptor was taken from a male donor with ankylosing spondylitis.

CDR3 sequence reads: CASSPGLPANTGELFF. DNA for the CDR3: TGTGCCAGCAGCCCGGGACTTCCCGCGAACACCGGGGAGCTGTTTTTT. This rearrangement joins TRBV5-6 to TRBJ2-2; TRBD2 is a possible D gene (6 bases). The germline gives CDR1 SGHDT, CDR2 YYEEEE. CDR3 length: 16 amino acids. V was pared by 4 bases and J by 0 bases, with 13 bases between.